Presented here are 29 T cell receptor beta chains from one specimen sequenced in a study of control samples from healthy donors and cancer patients. The table came from immunoSEQ multiplex PCR; TCRdb's copy has only in-frame clones and leaves some out. The data hold some 120,000 clones, with about 88% observed a single time. Sequencing was done on a sample of blood. These TCRs come from a woman in her 70s in good health.

V usage is TRBV27 and J usage is TRBJ2-5, with D unresolved. Trimming left V 4 bases short and J 2 bases short, with 8 bases between. Germline V gene data show CDR1 as MNHEY and CDR2 as SMNVEV (reference sequence). This CDR3 has 13 amino acids. DNA of the CDR3: TGTGCCAGCAGTTCCCAAGGACAAGAGACCCAGTACTTC. Amino acid sequence: CASSSQGQETQYF.

The V and J genes are TRBV4-2 and TRBJ2-3, with D possibly matching TRBD1 (5 bases). This CDR3 contains 15 residues. From germline, CDR1 is LGHNA and CDR2 YNFKEQ. Trimming shortened V by 0 bases and J by 6 bases, and 13 bases separated the two germline ends. CDR3 residues: CASSQDPGFSDTQYF. DNA of the CDR3: TGTGCCAGCAGCCAAGATCCAGGGTTTAGTGATACGCAGTATTTT.

The rearrangement links TRBV5-6 to TRBJ1-1, with TRBD1 as a possible D gene (5 bases). The CDR3 sequence is 15 residues long. V lost 3 bases and J 5 bases, leaving 17 bases between the germline ends. Per germline, CDR1 SGHDT and CDR2 YYEEEE. CDR3 sequence: CASSWAGSLGTEAFF. The CDR3 nucleotides are TGTGCCAGCAGCTGGGCAGGGAGTCTGGGGACTGAAGCTTTCTTT.

In this sample, this clone turned up a few times. V is TRBV6-1 and J is TRBJ1-5; D gene unclear. V dropped 4 bases and J dropped 0 bases, with 13 bases sitting between them. The V gene's germline CDR1 is MNHNS and CDR2 SASEGT. The CDR3 runs to 16 residues. In DNA form, the CDR3 reads TGTGCCAGCAGTGCCCAAGGATTTTATAGCAATCAGCCCCAGCATTTT. This gives the protein CASSAQGFYSNQPQHF.

The chain uses TRBV7-2 and TRBJ2-1; 7 bases line up with TRBD2. The CDR3 is 15 amino acids. The V gene's germline CDR1 is SGHTA and CDR2 FQGNSA. With 1 base clipped from V and 2 bases from J, the junction kept 2 bases outside the gene matches. The DNA for the CDR3 is TGTGCCAGCAGCTTAGTCCGGGGGGCCTACAATGAGCAGTTCTTC. Protein sequence: CASSLVRGAYNEQFF.

This chain connects TRBV19 to TRBJ1-1; D may be TRBD1 (5 bases). Trimming took 5 bases from V and 10 from J, leaving 17 bases between them. CDR1 is LNHDA and CDR2 is SQIVND in the germline V gene (reference sequence). The CDR3 is 13 amino acids. CDR3 loop: CASSPRTYYGAFF. CDR3 bases: TGTGCCAGTAGTCCCCGGACATACTACGGAGCTTTCTTT.

This clone was detected only once. The gene calls are TRBV5-4 and TRBJ1-2; TRBD1 matches at 8 bases. Germline assignment: CDR1 SGHNT and CDR2 YYREEE (reference sequence). This CDR3 region has 17 residues. Losses at the gene ends were 1 base for V and 1 base for J; bases not matched to a gene: 9. CDR3 residues: CASSLMTGDINNYGYTF. The CDR3 DNA is TGTGCCAGCAGCTTGATGACAGGGGACATTAATAACTATGGCTACACCTTC.

Comments on this clone: Other nucleotide sequences from this sample produce the same CDR3. The rearrangement uses TRBV18 and TRBJ1-2; maybe TRBD1 (5 bases). Trimming removed 6 bases from V and 3 bases from J, with 11 bases in between. The CDR3 loop spans 13 amino acids. Germline V lookup: CDR1 KGHSH, CDR2 LQKENI. The CDR3 sequence is CASSPGTDYGYTF. The CDR3 DNA follows: TGTGCCAGCTCCCCCGGGACGGACTATGGCTACACCTTC.

This rearrangement joins TRBV13 to TRBJ1-2; maybe TRBD1 (5 bases). Trimming took 0 bases from V and 6 from J, leaving 11 bases between them. The V gene's germline CDR1 is PRHDT and CDR2 FYEKMQ (reference sequence). This CDR3 has 14 residues. The CDR3 here is CASSLGRGSNGYTF. In nucleotides, the CDR3 is TGTGCCAGCAGCTTAGGCCGGGGCTCTAATGGCTACACCTTC.

The table lists this clone with a few counts. The chain is built from TRBV29-1 and TRBJ2-1, with TRBD2 identical over 7 bases. The CDR3 has 15 residues. J gave up 4 bases and V 5 bases, and 11 bases lay outside the gene matches. Germline CDR1 is SQVTM and CDR2 is ANQGSEA. The CDR3 region has the DNA TGCAGCGTTCGGGCTGGGAGGGGAGGGTACAATGAGCAGTTCTTC. Translation: CSVRAGRGGYNEQFF.

This clone has only a few counts. The rearrangement joins TRBV5-6 to TRBJ2-7; 7 bases are a match to TRBD1. Losses at the gene ends were 4 bases for V and 3 bases for J; bases not matched to a gene: 10. The CDR3 is 15 residues long. Germline V gene lookup returns CDR1 SGHDT and CDR2 YYEEEE. The CDR3 sequence is CASSLTSGTVYEQYF. Here the CDR3 DNA reads TGTGCCAGCAGCCTTACCTCCGGGACAGTCTACGAGCAGTACTTC.

The chain carries TRBV7-9 and TRBJ2-1; 12 bases map to TRBD1. Germline lookup yields CDR1 SEHNR and CDR2 FQNEAQ (reference sequence). Germline trimming cut 5 bases from V and 12 bases from J; bases unmatched to any gene: 11. This CDR3 has 15 amino acids. The CDR3 protein is CASSLGTGGPKGQFF. In DNA, the CDR3 is TGTGCCAGCAGCCTCGGGACAGGGGGCCCTAAGGGGCAGTTCTTC.

The chain uses TRBV4-1 and TRBJ2-7; D is perhaps TRBD1 (5 bases). Per germline, CDR1 MGHRA and CDR2 YSYEKL. This CDR3 contains 13 residues. V dropped 3 bases and J dropped 3 bases, with 9 bases sitting between them. This chain's CDR3 is CASSHETDYEQYF. CDR3 bases: TGCGCCAGCAGCCATGAGACAGACTACGAGCAGTACTTC.

This chain links TRBV20-1 with TRBJ1-1, with D possibly being TRBD1 (5 bases). Trimming took 3 bases from V and 7 from J, leaving 12 bases between them. CDR1 and CDR2 (germline): DFQATT, SNEGSKA (reference sequence). This CDR3 has 12 amino acids. This chain's CDR3 is CSASTREIEAFF. The CDR3 nucleotides are TGCAGTGCTAGTACCAGGGAGATTGAAGCTTTCTTT.

The chain is built from TRBV5-6 and TRBJ1-1, with 9 bases matching TRBD1. This CDR3 has 15 amino acids. After removal of 4 bases from V and 4 bases from J, the junction contained 8 bases not matched to a gene. Germline V gene data show CDR1 as SGHDT and CDR2 as YYEEEE. CDR3 residues: CASSDGQGLATEAFF. The DNA for the CDR3 is TGTGCCAGCAGCGACGGACAGGGGTTAGCCACTGAAGCTTTCTTT.

The chain carries TRBV28 and TRBJ1-1, with a possible D match to TRBD1 (5 bases). Germline CDR1 and CDR2: MDHEN and SYDVKM. V lost 2 bases and J 6 bases, leaving 10 bases between the germline ends. The CDR3 totals 13 residues. The CDR3 DNA reads as TGTGCCAGCAGTTTAGGGAGGGGCCCTGAAGCTTTCTTT. This translates into CASSLGRGPEAFF.

About this clone itself: Other DNA sequences in the same sample also yield this CDR3. The rearrangement joins TRBV10-3 to TRBJ1-6; 7 bases fit TRBD1. Looked up from germline, CDR1 is ENHRY and CDR2 is SYGVKD. The CDR3 is 16 residues long. The ends lost 2 bases at V and 2 bases at J; junction bases unmatched: 3. Here the CDR3 DNA reads TGTGCCATCAGTGAGCGGACAGGCGCCTATAATTCACCCCTCCACTTT. Its translation is CAISERTGAYNSPLHF.

This chain's CDR3 is CATSPGVSQPQHF. CDR3 bases: TGTGCCACCTCCCCCGGGGTTAGTCAGCCCCAGCATTTT. This chain links TRBV12-3 or TRBV12-4 with TRBJ1-5; D not certain. The CDR3 extends over 13 amino acids. The V gene lost 10 bases and the J gene lost 6 bases, with 16 bases spanning the gap.

The chain employs TRBV12-3 or TRBV12-4 and TRBJ2-7; a weak D match, TRBD2 (5 bases). Trimming removed 8 bases at V and 2 bases at J, with 13 bases between. The CDR3 has 13 residues. CDR3 in DNA: TGTGCCAGCGGTCGGGGTAGAACCTACGAGCAGTACTTC. This gives the protein CASGRGRTYEQYF.

The rearrangement links TRBV27 to TRBJ2-3; 9 bases fit TRBD2. CDR1 MNHEY and CDR2 SMNVEV come from the germline V gene (reference sequence). The V segment lost 6 bases and the J segment 2 bases; nucleotides outside the gene matches: 6. This CDR3 has 15 residues. The CDR3 loop reads CASREAGGLTDTQYF. The CDR3 DNA sequence: TGTGCCAGCAGGGAAGCGGGGGGCCTCACAGATACGCAGTATTTT.

V gene TRBV5-5 combines with J gene TRBJ1-5, with TRBD1 as a possible D gene (5 bases). V shed 3 bases and J shed 1 base, with 11 bases lying between them. Germline V gene lookup returns CDR1 SGHKS and CDR2 YYEKEE (reference sequence). This CDR3 region has 15 residues. In nucleotides, the CDR3 is TGTGCCAGCAGCTGGGTCGGGGGAAGCAATCAGCCCCAGCATTTT. Its protein product is CASSWVGGSNQPQHF.

This clone has a single count. V gene TRBV2 combines with J gene TRBJ1-5; 10 nucleotides match TRBD1. In germline, CDR1 is SNHLY, CDR2 FYNNEI. Unmatched junction bases numbered 4, after V lost 4 bases and J lost 7 bases. The CDR3 spans 14 residues. CDR3 DNA: TGTGCCAGCAGTGCTGCGACAGGGGGCCAGCCCCAGCATTTT. Translated: CASSAATGGQPQHF.

The V call is TRBV5-4, the J call TRBJ2-5, with D perhaps TRBD2 (7 bases). From germline, CDR1 is SGHNT and CDR2 YYREEE (reference sequence). V was clipped by 0 bases and J by 3 bases, with 9 bases between them. This CDR3 has 14 amino acids. CDR3 nucleotide sequence: TGTGCCAGCAGCTTGGGGGGGGGCGAAGAGACCCAGTACTTC. Amino acid sequence: CASSLGGGEETQYF.

The chain joins TRBV27 to TRBJ1-3; 8 bases are shared with TRBD1. Germline values: CDR1 MNHEY, CDR2 SMNVEV (reference sequence). The CDR3 has 14 amino acids. V lost 5 bases to trimming and J lost 4 bases; unmatched junction nucleotides: 4. In nucleotides, the CDR3 is TGTGCCAGCAGTCTCGGGACAGGAGGAAACACCATATATTTT. Amino acids: CASSLGTGGNTIYF.

The chain is built from TRBV18 and TRBJ1-1; no reliable D call. This CDR3 is built from 14 residues. Deletions cut 3 bases from V and 6 bases from J, with 14 bases between. Germline values: CDR1 KGHSH, CDR2 LQKENI. CDR3 amino acids: CASSPRTDIPEAFF. The CDR3 DNA is TGTGCCAGCTCACCCCGGACGGATATCCCTGAAGCTTTCTTT.

The table lists this clone with a few counts. This chain links TRBV29-1 with TRBJ2-1; 9 bases fit TRBD1. The V gene end was trimmed by 3 bases and the J gene end by 7 bases; junction bases not matched to a gene: 7. There are 14 residues in the CDR3. The germline V gene encodes CDR1 SQVTM and CDR2 ANQGSEA. CDR3 region: CSVDATGGRNEQFF. The DNA of the CDR3 is TGCAGCGTTGACGCGACAGGGGGGCGGAATGAGCAGTTCTTC.

This rearrangement joins TRBV5-4 to TRBJ1-3, with TRBD1 identical over 8 bases. The trim removed 5 bases at V and 3 bases at J, leaving 7 bases unmatched. The CDR3 totals 15 residues. CDR1 is SGHNT, CDR2 YYREEE, per germline (reference sequence). The CDR3 DNA is TGTGCCAGCAGTTTCGACAGGGGTGGTGGAAACACCATATATTTT. It is translated as CASSFDRGGGNTIYF. Full variable domain (outside the CDR3, taken from reference TRBV5-4 and TRBJ1-3): ETGVTQSPTHLIKTRGQQVTLRCSSQSGHNTVSWYQQALGQGPQFIFQYYREEENGRGNFPPRFSGLQFPNYSSELNVNALELDDSALYLCASSFDRGGGNTIYFGEGSWLTVV.

The chain employs TRBV19 and TRBJ1-2, with D unresolved. CDR3 length equals 14 residues. The germline CDR1 and CDR2 sequences are LNHDA and SQIVND (reference sequence). The ends were cut back, 5 bases at V and 2 bases at J, with 12 bases in the middle. The CDR3 spells CASSPEGVNYGYTF. The DNA of the CDR3 is TGTGCCAGTAGTCCCGAAGGTGTAAACTATGGCTACACCTTC.

This chain joins TRBV5-1 and TRBJ1-6; 8 bases line up with TRBD1. V lost 4 bases and J lost 2; bases outside the gene matches: 8. Per germline, CDR1 SGHRS and CDR2 YFSETQ. CDR3 length: 17 amino acids. This CDR3 is CASSPGQGNAYNSPLHF. For the CDR3, the DNA is TGCGCCAGCAGCCCTGGACAGGGCAACGCCTATAATTCACCCCTCCACTTT.